This TCR beta chain stems from a study of CXCR3-negative and CXCR3-positive naive CD8 T cells. Germline CDR1 and CDR2: ENHRY and SYGVKD. This CDR3 contains 12 residues. In the case of this clonotype: Its antigen is still unknown.

General study results and limits: Expression of CXCR3 was partially reduced after cryopreservation, and fresh PBMCs were used in most assays. CXCR3-positive naive cells had more hydrophobic TRB CDR3s than CXCR3-negative naive cells. High diversity, comparable across both naive subsets, contrasted with much lower diversity in memory CD8+ cells.

Triplicates of some 300,000 cells were sorted from each CD8+ T cell subset. By phenotype, naive CD8+ T cells were CD45RO-CCR7+CD27+CD95-. The libraries of TRB cDNA were constructed through 5' RACE using UMI labels. TCRdb reanalyzed the 5' RACE reads, giving one entry per CDR3 protein sequence and no DNA. This sample's clone table lists 150,000 or so distinct CDR3 sequences. Sequenced sample: naive CXCR3+ CD8+ T cells from blood. The subset is: CD45RO-CCR7+CD27+CD95- naive CD8+ T cells expressing CXCR3 (TNR3+). V gene TRBV10-3 combines with J gene TRBJ2-7; as DNA is missing, the TRBD1 call by TCRdb cannot be tested. This clonotype originated in a human donor in good health. Some clones in this sample may be carry-over from other donors' samples. CDR3 loop: CAAGNGRYEQYF.